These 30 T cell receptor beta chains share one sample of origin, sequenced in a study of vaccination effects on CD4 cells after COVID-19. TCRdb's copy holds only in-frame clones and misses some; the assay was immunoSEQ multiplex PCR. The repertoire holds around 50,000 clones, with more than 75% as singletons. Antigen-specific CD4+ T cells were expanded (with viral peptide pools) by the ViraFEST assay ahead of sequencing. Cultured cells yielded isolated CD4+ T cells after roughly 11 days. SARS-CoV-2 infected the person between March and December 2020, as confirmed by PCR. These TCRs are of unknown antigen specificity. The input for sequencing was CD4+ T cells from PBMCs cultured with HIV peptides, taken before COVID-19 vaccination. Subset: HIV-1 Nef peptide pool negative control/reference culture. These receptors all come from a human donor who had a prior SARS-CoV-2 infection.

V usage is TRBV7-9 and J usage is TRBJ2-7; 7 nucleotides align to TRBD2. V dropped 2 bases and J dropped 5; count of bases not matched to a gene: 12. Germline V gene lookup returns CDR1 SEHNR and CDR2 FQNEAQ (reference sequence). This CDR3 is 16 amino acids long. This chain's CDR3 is CASSLWAGATSNEQYF. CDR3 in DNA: TGTGCCAGCAGCTTATGGGCGGGAGCCACCTCGAACGAGCAGTACTTC.

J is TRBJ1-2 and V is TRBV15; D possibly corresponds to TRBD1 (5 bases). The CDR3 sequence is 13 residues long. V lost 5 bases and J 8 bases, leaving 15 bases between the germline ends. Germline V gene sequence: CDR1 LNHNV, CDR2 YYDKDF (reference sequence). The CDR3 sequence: CATSFARAGGYTF. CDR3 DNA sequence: TGTGCCACCAGCTTCGCCAGGGCCGGGGGCTACACCTTC.

The CDR3 nucleotides read TGTGCCAGCAGCGTAGCATTGGCTAGCGGGGAGCAAAACATTCAGTACTTC. It translates to CASSVALASGEQNIQYF. The V call is TRBV9, the J call TRBJ2-4, with 9 bases fitting TRBD2. V lost 0 bases and J lost 5; bases outside the gene matches: 9. This CDR3 has 17 residues. Per germline, CDR1 SGDLS and CDR2 YYNGEE.

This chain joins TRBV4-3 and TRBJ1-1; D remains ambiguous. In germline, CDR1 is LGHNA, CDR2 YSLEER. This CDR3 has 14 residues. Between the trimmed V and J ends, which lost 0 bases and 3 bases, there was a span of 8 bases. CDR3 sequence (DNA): TGCGCCAGCAGCCAAGATATGAGGGACACTGAAGCTTTCTTT. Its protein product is CASSQDMRDTEAFF.

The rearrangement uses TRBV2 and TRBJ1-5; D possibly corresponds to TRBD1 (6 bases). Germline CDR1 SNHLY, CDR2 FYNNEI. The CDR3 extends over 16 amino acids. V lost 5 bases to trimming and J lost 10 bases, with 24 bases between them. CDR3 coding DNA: TGTGCCAGCAGTTTGGGCAGGGGAGCGGCAATCAGCCCCCAGCATTTT. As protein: CASSLGRGAAISPQHF. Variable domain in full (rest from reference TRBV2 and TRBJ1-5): EPEVTQTPSHQVTQMGQEVILRCVPISNHLYFYWYRQILGQKVEFLVSFYNNEISEKSEIFDDQFSVERPDGSNFTLKIRSTKLEDSAMYFCASSLGRGAAISPQHFGDGTRLSIL.

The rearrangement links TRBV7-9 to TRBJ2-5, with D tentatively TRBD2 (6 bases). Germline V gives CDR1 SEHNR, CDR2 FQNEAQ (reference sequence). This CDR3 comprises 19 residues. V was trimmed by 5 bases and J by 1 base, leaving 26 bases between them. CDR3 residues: CASSGLSGSAGDLQETQYF. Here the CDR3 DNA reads TGTGCCAGCAGCGGCCTTTCGGGTTCAGCGGGCGACCTCCAAGAGACCCAGTACTTC. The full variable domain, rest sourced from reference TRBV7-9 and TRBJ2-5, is DTGVSQNPRHKITKRGQNVTFRCDPISEHNRLYWYRQTLGQGPEFLTYFQNEAQLEKSRLLSDRFSAERPKGSFSTLEIQRTEQGDSAMYLCASSGLSGSAGDLQETQYFGPGTRLLVL.

The CDR3, as DNA: TGTGCCAGCAGCTTAGGGGAGCGGGAGGGTGCCTACAATGAGCAGTTCTTC. Translation gives CASSLGEREGAYNEQFF. The chain couples TRBV7-8 to TRBJ2-1, with 10 bases aligning to TRBD2. The germline V gene has CDR1 SGHVS and CDR2 FQNEAQ. The CDR3 has 17 residues. Trimming cost V 1 base and J 2 bases; bases outside gene matches: 5.

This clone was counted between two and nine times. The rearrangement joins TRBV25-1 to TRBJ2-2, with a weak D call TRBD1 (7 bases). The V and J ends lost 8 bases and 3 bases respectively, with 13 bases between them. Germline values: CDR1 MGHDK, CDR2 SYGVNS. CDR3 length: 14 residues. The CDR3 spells CASRPRGDTGELFF. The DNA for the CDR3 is TGTGCCAGCCGTCCCAGGGGGGACACCGGGGAGCTGTTTTTT.

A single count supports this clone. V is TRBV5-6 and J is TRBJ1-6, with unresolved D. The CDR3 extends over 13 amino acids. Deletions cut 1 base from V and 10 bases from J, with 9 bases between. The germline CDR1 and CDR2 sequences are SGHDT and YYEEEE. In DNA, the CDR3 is TGTGCCAGCAGCTTGTATGGCGAGTCACCCCTCCACTTT. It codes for CASSLYGESPLHF.

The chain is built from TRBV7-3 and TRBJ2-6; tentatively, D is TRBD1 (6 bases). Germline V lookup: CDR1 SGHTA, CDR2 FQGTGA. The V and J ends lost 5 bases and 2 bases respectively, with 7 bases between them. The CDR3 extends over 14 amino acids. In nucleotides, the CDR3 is TGTGCCAGCAGCGAGGGGGCTGGGGCCAACGTCCTGACTTTC. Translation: CASSEGAGANVLTF.

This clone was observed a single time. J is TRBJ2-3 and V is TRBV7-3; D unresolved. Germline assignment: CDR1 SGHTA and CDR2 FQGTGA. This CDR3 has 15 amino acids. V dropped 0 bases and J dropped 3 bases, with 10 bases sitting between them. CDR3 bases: TGTGCCAGCAGCTTAACTCTACTGAGAACAGATACGCAGTATTTT. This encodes CASSLTLLRTDTQYF.

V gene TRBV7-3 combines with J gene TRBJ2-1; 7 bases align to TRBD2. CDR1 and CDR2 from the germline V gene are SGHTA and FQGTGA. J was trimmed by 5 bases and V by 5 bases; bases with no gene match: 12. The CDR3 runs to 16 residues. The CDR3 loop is CASSPAGGRANNEQFF. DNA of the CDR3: TGTGCCAGCAGCCCCGCGGGTGGGAGGGCTAACAATGAGCAGTTCTTC.

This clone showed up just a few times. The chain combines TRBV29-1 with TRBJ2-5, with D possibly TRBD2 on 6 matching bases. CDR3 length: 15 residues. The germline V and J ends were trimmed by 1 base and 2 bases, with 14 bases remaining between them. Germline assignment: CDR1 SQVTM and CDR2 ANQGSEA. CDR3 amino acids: CSVEGGTGEQETQYF. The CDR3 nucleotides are TGCAGCGTTGAAGGGGGGACGGGGGAACAAGAGACCCAGTACTTC.

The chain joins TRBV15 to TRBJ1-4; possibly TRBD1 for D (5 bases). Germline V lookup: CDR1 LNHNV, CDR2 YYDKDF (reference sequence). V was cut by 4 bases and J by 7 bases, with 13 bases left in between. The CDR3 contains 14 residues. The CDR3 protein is CATSIVRGGEKLFF. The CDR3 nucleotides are TGTGCCACCAGCATTGTTAGGGGCGGTGAAAAACTGTTTTTT. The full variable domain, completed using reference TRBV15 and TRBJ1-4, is DAMVIQNPRYQVTQFGKPVTLSCSQTLNHNVMYWYQQKSSQAPKLLFHYYDKDFNNEADTPDNFQSRRPNTSFCFLDIRSPGLGDTAMYLCATSIVRGGEKLFFGSGTQLSVL.

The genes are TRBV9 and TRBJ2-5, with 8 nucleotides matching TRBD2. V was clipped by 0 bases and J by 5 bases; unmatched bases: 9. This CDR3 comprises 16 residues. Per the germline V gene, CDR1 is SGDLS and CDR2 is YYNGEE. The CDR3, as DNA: TGTGCCAGCAGCGTAGGCGGGAGGATCCTTCTCGAGACCCAGTACTTC. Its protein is CASSVGGRILLETQYF.

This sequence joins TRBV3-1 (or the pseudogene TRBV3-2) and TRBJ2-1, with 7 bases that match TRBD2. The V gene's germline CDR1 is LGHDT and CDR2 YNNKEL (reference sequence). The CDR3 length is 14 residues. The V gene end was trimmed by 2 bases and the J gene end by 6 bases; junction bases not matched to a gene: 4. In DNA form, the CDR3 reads TGTGCCAGCAGCCAAATGGGAGGGCCCAATGAGCAGTTCTTC. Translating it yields CASSQMGGPNEQFF.

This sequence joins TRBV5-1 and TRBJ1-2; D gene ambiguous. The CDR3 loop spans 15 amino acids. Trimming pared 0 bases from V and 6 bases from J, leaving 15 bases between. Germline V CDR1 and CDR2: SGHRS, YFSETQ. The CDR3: CASSLVGQTGDGYTF. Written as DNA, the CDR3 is TGCGCCAGCAGCTTGGTTGGTCAGACTGGCGATGGCTACACCTTC.

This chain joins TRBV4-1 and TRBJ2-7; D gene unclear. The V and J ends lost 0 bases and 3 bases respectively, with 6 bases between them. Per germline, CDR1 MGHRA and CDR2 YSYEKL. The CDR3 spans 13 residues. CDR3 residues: CASSQDEIYEQYF. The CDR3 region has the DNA TGCGCCAGCAGCCAAGACGAGATCTACGAGCAGTACTTC.

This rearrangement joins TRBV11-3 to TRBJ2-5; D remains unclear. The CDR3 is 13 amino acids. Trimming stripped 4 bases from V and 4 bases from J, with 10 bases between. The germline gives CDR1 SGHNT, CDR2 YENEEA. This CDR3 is CASSSKSGETQYF. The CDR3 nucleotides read TGTGCCAGCAGCTCGAAGAGTGGAGAGACCCAGTACTTC.

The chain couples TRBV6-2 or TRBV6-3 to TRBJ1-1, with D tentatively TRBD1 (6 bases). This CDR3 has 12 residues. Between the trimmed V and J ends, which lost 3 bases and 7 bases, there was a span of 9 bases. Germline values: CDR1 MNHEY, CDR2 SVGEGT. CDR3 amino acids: CASSYGQREAFF. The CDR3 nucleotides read TGTGCCAGCAGTTATGGACAGCGTGAAGCTTTCTTT.

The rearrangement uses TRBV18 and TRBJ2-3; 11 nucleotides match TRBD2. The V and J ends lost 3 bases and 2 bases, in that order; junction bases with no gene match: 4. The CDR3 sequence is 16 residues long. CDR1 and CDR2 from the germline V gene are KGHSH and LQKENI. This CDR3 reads CASSPRLAGPTDTQYF. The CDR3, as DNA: TGTGCCAGCTCACCGAGACTAGCGGGACCCACAGATACGCAGTATTTT.

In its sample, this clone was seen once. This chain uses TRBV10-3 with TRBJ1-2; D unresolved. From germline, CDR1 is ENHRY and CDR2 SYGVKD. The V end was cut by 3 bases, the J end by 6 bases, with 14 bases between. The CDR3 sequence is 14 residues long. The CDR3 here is CAISDPVDGDGYTF. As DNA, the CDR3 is TGTGCCATCAGTGACCCGGTTGATGGTGATGGCTACACCTTC.

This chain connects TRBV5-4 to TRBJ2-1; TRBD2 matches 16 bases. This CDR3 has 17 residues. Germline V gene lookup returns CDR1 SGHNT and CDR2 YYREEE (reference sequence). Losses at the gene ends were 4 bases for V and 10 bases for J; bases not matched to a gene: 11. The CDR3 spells CASSPGTSGRAGGEQFF. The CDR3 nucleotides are TGTGCCAGCAGCCCCGGGACTAGCGGGAGGGCCGGGGGCGAGCAGTTCTTC. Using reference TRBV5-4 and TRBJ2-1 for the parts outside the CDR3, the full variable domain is ETGVTQSPTHLIKTRGQQVTLRCSSQSGHNTVSWYQQALGQGPQFIFQYYREEENGRGNFPPRFSGLQFPNYSSELNVNALELDDSALYLCASSPGTSGRAGGEQFFGPGTRLTVL.

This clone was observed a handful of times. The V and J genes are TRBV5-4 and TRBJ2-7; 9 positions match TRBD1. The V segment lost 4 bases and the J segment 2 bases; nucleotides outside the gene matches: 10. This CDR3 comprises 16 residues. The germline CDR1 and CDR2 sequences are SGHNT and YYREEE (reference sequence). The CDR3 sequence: CASSLGLDRGAYEQYF. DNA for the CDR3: TGTGCCAGCAGCCTCGGCCTTGACAGGGGGGCCTACGAGCAGTACTTC.

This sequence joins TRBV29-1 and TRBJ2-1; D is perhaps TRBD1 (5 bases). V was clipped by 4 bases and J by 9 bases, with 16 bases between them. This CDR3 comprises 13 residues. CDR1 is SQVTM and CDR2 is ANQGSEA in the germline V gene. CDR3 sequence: CSVGQGWVGEQFF. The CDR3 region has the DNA TGCAGCGTTGGGCAGGGCTGGGTAGGTGAGCAGTTCTTC.

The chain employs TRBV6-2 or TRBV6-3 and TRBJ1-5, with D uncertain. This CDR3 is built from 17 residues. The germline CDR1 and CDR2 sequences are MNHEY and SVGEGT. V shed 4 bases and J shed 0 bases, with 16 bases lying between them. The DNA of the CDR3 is TGTGCCAGCAGTTCCACACACATGGACTATAGCAATCAGCCCCAGCATTTT. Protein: CASSSTHMDYSNQPQHF.

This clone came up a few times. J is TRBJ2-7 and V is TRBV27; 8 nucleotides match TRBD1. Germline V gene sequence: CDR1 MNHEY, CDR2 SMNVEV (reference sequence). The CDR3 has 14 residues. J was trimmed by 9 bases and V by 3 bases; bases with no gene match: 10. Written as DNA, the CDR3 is TGTGCCAGCAGTTTCCCCAGGACAGGGCGTCGGCAGTACTTC. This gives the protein CASSFPRTGRRQYF.

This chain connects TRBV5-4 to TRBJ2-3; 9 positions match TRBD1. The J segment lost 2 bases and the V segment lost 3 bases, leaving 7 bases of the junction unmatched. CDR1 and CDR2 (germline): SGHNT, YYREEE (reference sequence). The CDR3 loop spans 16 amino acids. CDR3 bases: TGTGCCAGCAGCTCGCACCGGGACAGGGTCACAGATACGCAGTATTTT. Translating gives CASSSHRDRVTDTQYF.

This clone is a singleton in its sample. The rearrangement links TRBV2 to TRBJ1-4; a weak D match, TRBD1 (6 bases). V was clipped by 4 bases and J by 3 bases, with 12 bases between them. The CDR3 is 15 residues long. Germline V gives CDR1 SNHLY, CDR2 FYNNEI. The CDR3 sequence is CASSVQGTANEKLFF. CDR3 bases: TGTGCCAGCAGTGTTCAGGGGACTGCTAATGAAAAACTGTTTTTT.

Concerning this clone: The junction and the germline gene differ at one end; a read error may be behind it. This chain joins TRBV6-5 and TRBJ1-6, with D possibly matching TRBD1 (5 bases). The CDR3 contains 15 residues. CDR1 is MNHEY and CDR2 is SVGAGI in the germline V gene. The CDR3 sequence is CASSYRGSYNSPLHF. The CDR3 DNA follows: TGTGCCAGCAGTTACAGGGGCTCCTACAATTCACCCCTCCACTTT.